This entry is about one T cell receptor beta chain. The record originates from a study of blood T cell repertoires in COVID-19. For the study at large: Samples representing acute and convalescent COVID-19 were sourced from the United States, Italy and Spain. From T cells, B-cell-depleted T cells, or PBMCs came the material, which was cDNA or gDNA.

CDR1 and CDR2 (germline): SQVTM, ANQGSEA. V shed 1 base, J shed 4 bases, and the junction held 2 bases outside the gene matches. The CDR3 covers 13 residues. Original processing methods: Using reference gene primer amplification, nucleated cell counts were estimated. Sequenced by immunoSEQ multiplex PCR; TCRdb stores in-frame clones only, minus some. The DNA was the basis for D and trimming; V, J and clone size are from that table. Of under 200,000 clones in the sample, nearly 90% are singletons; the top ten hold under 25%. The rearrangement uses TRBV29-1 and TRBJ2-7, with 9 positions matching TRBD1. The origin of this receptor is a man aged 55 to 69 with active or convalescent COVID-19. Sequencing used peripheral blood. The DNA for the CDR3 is TGCAGCGTTGAAGGACAGGGGGAGTACGAGCAGTACTTC. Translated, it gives CSVEGQGEYEQYF.